This TCR beta chain stems from a study of relationships among human T cell subsets. Germline CDR1 is LNHDA and CDR2 is SQIVND (reference sequence). Trimming left V 5 bases short and J 2 bases short, with 15 bases between. CDR3 size: 15 residues. Points from the study as a whole: Over 55% of CD8+ cytotoxic sequences were in clones over 100 reads; regulatory and Th2 had few.

With regard to this clonotype: Its antigen remains unknown.

TCR alpha and beta CDR3s were amplified from mRNA by semiquantitative ARM-PCR. Tagged nested gene-specific primers were used first, then communal superprimers amplified exponentially. Exonuclease cleared nested primers, then first-round products were reamplified. Using its own MiXCR run on the multiplex PCR reads, TCRdb lists one record per CDR3 protein. In the table there are fewer than 16,000 distinct CDR3 sequences, about three fifths of which are singletons. The sequenced sample was total T cells sorted from blood. This receptor was obtained from a man aged 35 to 55 in good health. The chain recombines TRBV19 with TRBJ2-5; perhaps TRBD2 as D (7 bases). CDR3 nucleotide sequence: TGTGCCAGTAGTGGGAGGGCCAGGGGTCAAGAGACCCAGTACTTC. It yields the protein CASSGRARGQETQYF.